This section outlines one TCR beta chain sequence together with its context. As yet, its antigen is unknown. The data were obtained in a study of T cell responses to AZD1222 COVID-19 vaccine. Germline V CDR1 and CDR2: MNHEY, SVGAGI. Between the trimmed V and J ends, which lost 7 bases and 0 bases, there was a span of 13 bases. The CDR3 consists of 15 residues. Assay: immunoSEQ multiplex PCR; the TCRdb copy retains only in-frame clones and omits some. The sample carries about 85,000 clones, approximately 90% recorded once. Study-level results: Females made up more of the donors, who were largely white British, and clonal diversity may have come out too low. Elevations in Spike-specific TCR breadth and depth followed administration of two AZD1222 doses. Without day 14 samples, only post-peak T cell repertoires were studied. Variant regions that are unmutated are reportedly the target of nearly half of spike-specific TCRs.

The rearrangement links TRBV6-5 to TRBJ1-3, with unresolved D. Sequenced here: peripheral blood, sampled 28 days after the second AZD1222 dose. The TCR originated in an adult who received the AZD1222 COVID-19 vaccine. CDR3 loop: CASTSYLHSGNTIYF. CDR3 in DNA: TGTGCCAGCACGAGCTACCTCCACTCTGGAAACACCATATATTTT.